Each of the 27 T cell receptor beta chains below was sequenced from the same sample in a study of blood T cell repertoires in COVID-19. Clones were sequenced by immunoSEQ multiplex PCR, and TCRdb holds only the in-frame ones, with some missing. The sample includes about 170,000 clones, 84% of them seen just once. Input material: peripheral blood. The receptors were sampled from a man in his 70s with active or convalescent COVID-19.

This clone was seen just once. In nucleotides, the CDR3 is TGTGCCAGCTCACCATCCGGACAGGACAACAAGGCTTTCTTT. Its translation is CASSPSGQDNKAFF. The chain carries TRBV18 and TRBJ1-1, with 7 bases that match TRBD1. Germline loops: CDR1 KGHSH, CDR2 LQKENI. The V and J ends lost 2 bases and 11 bases, in that order; junction bases with no gene match: 11. This CDR3 is built from 14 residues.

This clone was picked up one time. This chain connects TRBV28 to TRBJ2-7, with 7 bases that match TRBD1. CDR3 size: 15 residues. J lost 2 bases, V lost 6 bases, and 10 bases had no gene match. The V gene's germline CDR1 is MDHEN and CDR2 SYDVKM. The CDR3 loop is CASSLGGDRAYEQYF. For the CDR3, the DNA is TGTGCCAGCAGCCTAGGGGGCGATCGCGCCTACGAGCAGTACTTC.

The chain has TRBV5-5 and TRBJ1-1, with D possibly being TRBD1 (6 bases). Germline V CDR1 and CDR2: SGHKS, YYEKEE (reference sequence). Trimming cost V 4 bases and J 1 base, with 11 bases left between them. CDR3 size: 14 residues. The CDR3 DNA reads TGTGCCAGCAGCCGAGGGGGTCCGAACACTGAAGCTTTCTTT. It yields the protein CASSRGGPNTEAFF.

The chain recombines TRBV6-1 with TRBJ2-1, with D tentatively TRBD2 (6 bases). The CDR3 sequence is 12 residues long. V was pared by 2 bases and J by 13 bases, with 12 bases between. Germline CDR1 reads MNHNS; CDR2 reads SASEGT. The CDR3 loop reads CASSERPRGQFF. The CDR3 region has the DNA TGTGCCAGCAGTGAACGCCCGCGGGGACAGTTCTTC.

The V gene is TRBV6-5, the J gene TRBJ1-1; D is ambiguous. The CDR3 extends over 11 amino acids. CDR1 is MNHEY, CDR2 SVGAGI, per germline. The V and J ends lost 7 bases and 4 bases respectively, with 7 bases between them. CDR3 nucleotide sequence: TGTGCCAGCACGAGGGCCACTGAAGCTTTCTTT. Translated, it gives CASTRATEAFF.

The chain employs TRBV28 and TRBJ1-2; TRBD1 might be the D (6 bases). Per germline, CDR1 MDHEN and CDR2 SYDVKM. The V end lost 6 bases, the J end lost 4 bases, and 15 bases lay between the germline ends. The CDR3 extends over 14 amino acids. CDR3: CASRPLHRAYGYTF. The CDR3 DNA reads as TGTGCCAGCAGGCCTCTCCACAGGGCCTATGGCTACACCTTC.

The rearrangement links TRBV5-1 to TRBJ2-5, with 11 bases fitting TRBD2. Looked up from germline, CDR1 is SGHRS and CDR2 is YFSETQ. The CDR3 runs to 15 residues. Trimming at V came to 4 bases and at J to 4 bases, leaving 6 bases not matched to a gene. As DNA, the CDR3 is TGCGCCAGCAGCCAGGGACTAGCGGTGGCAGAGACCCAGTACTTC. Translating it yields CASSQGLAVAETQYF.

This sequence joins TRBV6-5 and TRBJ1-1; a possible D gene is TRBD1 (6 bases). Per germline, CDR1 MNHEY and CDR2 SVGAGI. This CDR3 is built from 14 residues. V shed 4 bases and J shed 0 bases, with 9 bases lying between them. The CDR3 loop reads CASSLDRLNTEAFF. The CDR3 bases are TGTGCCAGCAGTTTAGACAGGCTGAACACTGAAGCTTTCTTT.

The chain combines TRBV6-5 with TRBJ1-1, with D possibly matching TRBD1 (5 bases). Germline V gene sequence: CDR1 MNHEY, CDR2 SVGAGI. The ends were cut back, 0 bases at V and 5 bases at J, with 16 bases in the middle. The CDR3 has 16 residues. The CDR3 reads CASSYSSNLGRTEAFF. The CDR3 bases are TGTGCCAGCAGTTACTCGTCCAATCTGGGGCGGACTGAAGCTTTCTTT.

V usage is TRBV7-8 and J usage is TRBJ1-5, with TRBD1 as a possible D gene (6 bases). This CDR3 is 16 amino acids long. CDR1 and CDR2 (germline): SGHVS, FQNEAQ. Trimming took off 0 bases at V and 3 bases at J, with 12 bases between the two ends. The CDR3 loop reads CASSLADRTVNQPQHF. CDR3 DNA sequence: TGTGCCAGCAGCTTAGCAGACAGGACGGTCAATCAGCCCCAGCATTTT.

The gene calls are TRBV11-3 and TRBJ2-1; 9 bases agree with TRBD1. V gave up 1 base and J gave up 13 bases; unmatched junction bases: 11. Germline CDR1 SGHNT, CDR2 YENEEA. This CDR3 contains 15 residues. CDR3 sequence: CASSLGGPQGAPQFF. The CDR3 region has the DNA TGTGCCAGCAGCTTAGGTGGCCCACAGGGGGCCCCCCAGTTCTTC. Supplemented by reference TRBV11-3 and TRBJ2-1, the full variable domain reads EAGVVQSPRYKIIEKKQPVAFWCNPISGHNTLYWYLQNLGQGPELLIRYENEEAVDDSQLPKDRFSAERLKGVDSTLKIQPAELGDSAVYLCASSLGGPQGAPQFFGPGTRLTVL.

The CDR3 bases are TGTGCCTGGAGTCGCCTAGCGAGTAACAATGAGCAGTTCTTC. It yields the protein CAWSRLASNNEQFF. The chain joins TRBV30 to TRBJ2-1, with D perhaps matching TRBD2 (6 bases). Deletions cut 2 bases from V and 5 bases from J, with 13 bases between. Germline V gives CDR1 GTSNPN, CDR2 SVGIG (reference sequence). The CDR3 runs 14 residues.

For this clone: The identical CDR3 is also encoded by other nucleotide sequences in the sample. The chain has TRBV7-9 and TRBJ1-5; 8 bases agree with TRBD1. Per germline, CDR1 SEHNR and CDR2 FQNEAQ (reference sequence). The CDR3 extends over 14 amino acids. V was pared by 3 bases and J by 2 bases, with 0 bases of the junction left unmatched. The CDR3 sequence: CASSLTGGNQPQHF. In DNA form, the CDR3 reads TGTGCCAGCAGCTTGACAGGGGGCAATCAGCCCCAGCATTTT.

This clone appeared a few times. This sequence joins TRBV18 and TRBJ2-7, with 7 positions matching TRBD1. The CDR3 contains 14 residues. V lost 6 bases and J lost 0; bases outside the gene matches: 5. Per germline, CDR1 KGHSH and CDR2 LQKENI. CDR3 in amino acids: CASSRGDSSYEQYF. CDR3 bases: TGTGCCAGCTCCCGAGGGGACAGCTCCTACGAGCAGTACTTC. The whole variable domain, filled in from reference TRBV18 and TRBJ2-7, reads NAGVMQNPRHLVRRRGQEARLRCSPMKGHSHVYWYRQLPEEGLKFMVYLQKENIIDESGMPKERFSAEFPKEGPSILRIQQVVRGDSAAYFCASSRGDSSYEQYFGPGTRLTVT.

This clone has just a few counts. The chain joins TRBV4-1 to TRBJ1-5, with D unclear. V dropped 0 bases and J dropped 7 bases, with 16 bases sitting between them. This CDR3 comprises 16 residues. Germline V gives CDR1 MGHRA, CDR2 YSYEKL. DNA for the CDR3: TGCGCCAGCAGCCAAGATTACCGACCCTTCGGGCAGCCCCAGCATTTT. Translating gives CASSQDYRPFGQPQHF.

The gene calls are TRBV7-8 and TRBJ1-2, with D possibly matching TRBD1 (5 bases). The V and J ends lost 0 bases and 5 bases respectively, with 13 bases between them. Germline assignment: CDR1 SGHVS and CDR2 FQNEAQ. This CDR3 is 15 amino acids long. CDR3 protein: CASSLAVGARYGYTF. The CDR3 region has the DNA TGTGCCAGCAGCTTAGCGGTAGGGGCGCGGTATGGCTACACCTTC.

The chain carries TRBV24-1 and TRBJ2-1, with D possibly TRBD2 on 6 matching bases. V was pared by 2 bases and J by 0 bases, with 16 bases between. Germline-derived CDR1 and CDR2 are KGHDR and SFDVKD. The length of the CDR3 is 18 residues. In DNA, the CDR3 is TGTGCCACCAGTGATTCTACATGGACCGGGAGCTCCTACAATGAGCAGTTCTTC. This sequence encodes CATSDSTWTGSSYNEQFF.

This clone was seen once. This chain joins TRBV27 and TRBJ2-7, with D possibly TRBD1 on 6 matching bases. The germline V gene has CDR1 MNHEY and CDR2 SMNVEV (reference sequence). The CDR3 has 15 amino acids. The V end lost 5 bases, the J end lost 2 bases, and 16 bases lay between the germline ends. Written as DNA, the CDR3 is TGTGCCAGCAGTCCTGGACAGCACCTAACCTACGAGCAGTACTTC. Translated: CASSPGQHLTYEQYF.

This clone was seen a single time. The chain couples TRBV18 to TRBJ1-6; the match to TRBD1 covers 8 bases. Trimming at V came to 3 bases and at J to 7 bases, leaving 2 bases not matched to a gene. This CDR3 is built from 14 residues. In germline, CDR1 is KGHSH, CDR2 LQKENI. The CDR3 DNA reads as TGTGCCAGCTCACCGGGACAGGAGAATTCACCCCTCCACTTT. Amino acid sequence: CASSPGQENSPLHF.

The sample holds many counts of this clone. The chain couples TRBV6-5 to TRBJ1-2; weak D call: TRBD1 (5 bases). Germline loops: CDR1 MNHEY, CDR2 SVGAGI. With 0 bases removed from V and 8 bases from J, the gap between germline ends came to 10 bases. The CDR3 has 13 amino acids. CDR3 in amino acids: CASSYSGLRGYTF. The CDR3, as DNA: TGTGCCAGCAGTTACTCGGGGCTGAGGGGCTACACCTTC.

The rearrangement joins TRBV27 to TRBJ2-7; D possibly corresponds to TRBD2 (6 bases). Between the trimmed V and J ends, which lost 3 bases and 6 bases, there was a span of 6 bases. CDR3 length equals 11 residues. The V gene's germline CDR1 is MNHEY and CDR2 SMNVEV (reference sequence). The CDR3 region has the DNA TGTGCCAGCAGTTTCGGGGGCGAGCAGTACTTC. The encoded protein is CASSFGGEQYF.

This chain joins TRBV11-2 and TRBJ2-7, with D maybe TRBD1 (6 bases). Germline values: CDR1 SGHAT, CDR2 FQNNGV. The CDR3 loop spans 15 amino acids. V lost 1 base and J lost 6, with 16 bases in between. CDR3 nucleotide sequence: TGTGCCAGCAGCTTAGTGCAGGGGCGGGCCGCCGAGCAGTACTTC. This sequence encodes CASSLVQGRAAEQYF.

The chain is built from TRBV5-1 and TRBJ2-7; 11 bases fit TRBD1. V trimming: 5 bases; J trimming: 5 bases; junction bases outside the gene matches: 6. The germline gives CDR1 SGHRS, CDR2 YFSETQ. This CDR3 comprises 14 residues. CDR3 coding DNA: TGCGCCAGCAGAGGACAGGGGGCTGGGGACGAGCAGTACTTC. Encoded protein: CASRGQGAGDEQYF.

This clone was seen just once. The J gene is TRBJ1-2, the V gene TRBV7-2; D unresolved. Germline CDR1 is SGHTA and CDR2 is FQGNSA. Between the trimmed V and J ends, which lost 0 bases and 2 bases, there was a span of 10 bases. The CDR3 has 15 residues. The CDR3 region has the DNA TGTGCCAGCAGCTTAGCCACAGCCATAAACTATGGCTACACCTTC. The encoded protein is CASSLATAINYGYTF.

The chain joins TRBV28 to TRBJ2-1, with D perhaps TRBD1 (6 bases). Trimming cost V 6 bases and J 13 bases, with 16 bases left between them. This CDR3 is built from 12 residues. CDR1 is MDHEN, CDR2 SYDVKM, per germline. The chain's CDR3 is CASSSLRTDQFF. DNA for the CDR3: TGTGCCAGCAGCTCGCTCCGGACAGATCAGTTCTTC.

The rearrangement uses TRBV25-1 and TRBJ1-5, with TRBD1 matching over 10 bases. Germline-derived CDR1 and CDR2 are MGHDK and SYGVNS. V shed 9 bases, J shed 6 bases, and the junction held 5 bases outside the gene matches. This CDR3 region has 13 residues. CDR3 in amino acids: CASGQGGTQPQHF. In DNA form, the CDR3 reads TGTGCCAGTGGACAGGGGGGAACTCAGCCCCAGCATTTT.

The chain has TRBV4-3 and TRBJ2-7, with 7 positions matching TRBD1. Germline lookup yields CDR1 LGHNA and CDR2 YSLEER. This CDR3 comprises 14 residues. V dropped 3 bases and J dropped 3; count of bases not matched to a gene: 5. The CDR3 sequence: CASSQGDRNYEQYF. The CDR3 coding sequence is TGCGCCAGCAGCCAGGGGGACAGAAACTACGAGCAGTACTTC.